The T cell receptor (beta chain) under discussion was sequenced for a study of OX40 agonist ivuxolimab in advanced cancers. Some clones are missing from TCRdb's copy, which holds only in-frame ones; the method was immunoSEQ multiplex PCR. Of some 120,000 clones detected, approximately 90% appear once; the ten largest clones hold around 0.84%. After removal of 5 bases from V and 8 bases from J, the junction contained 11 bases not matched to a gene. This CDR3 has 14 residues. Per germline, CDR1 LNHDA and CDR2 SQIVND (reference sequence). This chain uses TRBV19 with TRBJ1-2; 7 bases fit TRBD1. This TCR was sampled from an adult with an advanced solid tumor such as melanoma, head and neck, liver or kidney cancer. The material sequenced was CD4+ or CD8+ T cells sorted from blood, taken in a trial of the OX40 agonist ivuxolimab. The CDR3 sequence: CASSPRQGAGGYTF. The DNA of the CDR3 is TGTGCCAGTAGTCCTCGACAGGGTGCGGGCGGCTACACCTTC.